These T cell receptor beta chains were read from a single sample in a study of blood T cell repertoires in COVID-19. Profiling relied on immunoSEQ multiplex PCR, and the TCRdb table lists in-frame clones only, not all of them. This table holds more than 85,000 clones, 87% found once. Sequencing input: peripheral blood. The receptor source for this set is a human donor in a cohort sampled during active COVID-19. Each CDR3 is given with its conserved first and last residue. Each record gives: D gene, clone size, CDR3 length, J gene, V gene, CDR3 DNA, CDR3 protein. The D gene is left open where the match is weak. Some rows have no size entry. The others give once, few or many, or a class for an expanded clone.

>TRBD1|NA|14|TRBJ1-3|TRBV2
TGTGCCAGCAGCCCCGACAGGGCTGGAAACACCATATATTTT
CASSPDRAGNTIYF
>TRBD1|NA|13|TRBJ2-5|TRBV4-3
TGCGCCAGCAGCCGGGACAGGGGAGAGACCCAGTACTTC
CASSRDRGETQYF
>TRBD1|NA|17|TRBJ1-2|TRBV4-1
TGCGCCAGCAGCCATACCCCCGGACAGGGGGCGACCTATGGCTACACCTTC
CASSHTPGQGATYGYTF
>NA|NA|13|TRBJ1-2|TRBV28
TGTGCCACTATCAGGGGTACTAACTATGGCTACACCTTC
CATIRGTNYGYTF
>TRBD1|few|17|TRBJ1-5|TRBV28
TGTGCCAGCAGTTTACTCTTCAGGGGGCATGGCAATCAGCCCCAGCATTTT
CASSLLFRGHGNQPQHF
>NA|NA|15|TRBJ2-7|TRBV19
TGTGCCAGTAGTATAGTTGGCGACAGACGCTACGAGCAGTACTTC
CASSIVGDRRYEQYF
>NA|NA|15|TRBJ1-3|TRBV4-2
TGTGCCAGCAGCCAAGAGGCAGGGCCGGGAAACACCATATATTTT
CASSQEAGPGNTIYF
>NA|NA|16|TRBJ1-5|TRBV19
TGTGCCAGTAGTGAGAGACAGGAACGACCCAATCAGCCCCAGCATTTT
CASSERQERPNQPQHF
>NA|NA|14|TRBJ1-2|TRBV7-9
TGTGCCAGCAGCACGACCACTATAGTTGATGGCTACACCTTC
CASSTTTIVDGYTF
>NA|NA|16|TRBJ2-1|TRBV5-1
TGCGCCAGCAGCTCGACGGGGGGCTACTCCTACAATGAGCAGTTCTTC
CASSSTGGYSYNEQFF
>TRBD2|once|18|TRBJ2-3|TRBV10-3
TGTGCCATCAGTGACCCCAGCGGGGGGCCTACCAGCAGGGATACGCAGTATTTT
CAISDPSGGPTSRDTQYF
>NA|NA|16|TRBJ2-1|TRBV10-1
TGCGCCAGGCTTAAATATTCAGGGAAGAGCGCGGATGAGCAGTTCTTC
CARLKYSGKSADEQFF
>TRBD1|NA|16|TRBJ2-3|TRBV5-4
TGTGCCAGCACCATCGTCCGGGACAGGGGAACAGATACGCAGTATTTT
CASTIVRDRGTDTQYF
>NA|NA|13|TRBJ2-5|TRBV12-3/TRBV12-4
TGTGCCAGCAGTTTACGGAATAGGGGGACCCAGTACTTC
CASSLRNRGTQYF